Following are 3 T cell receptor beta chains from one sample sequenced in a study of identical twins. TCRdb analysed the 5' RACE reads with MiXCR anew, one entry per CDR3 protein. The data contain about 240,000 distinct CDR3 sequences, about 13% of them singletons. The same data also went into a second study, on yellow fever vaccine responses in identical twins.

What was sequenced was memory (CD45RO+) T cells sorted from blood. The receptor set was obtained from a woman aged 18 to 35 in good health.

This clonotype has just a few counts. The chain joins TRBV4-3 to TRBJ2-1; D perhaps matches TRBD2 (6 bases). This CDR3 has 14 amino acids. Trimming took 0 bases from V and 9 from J, leaving 12 bases between them. In germline, CDR1 is LGHNA, CDR2 YSLEER. The CDR3 sequence is CASSQDYSGVEQFF. CDR3 in DNA: TGCGCCAGCAGCCAAGATTATTCGGGAGTTGAGCAGTTCTTC.

The table lists this clonotype with many counts. The J gene is TRBJ1-2, the V gene TRBV3-1, with D possibly TRBD1 on 5 matching bases. The germline CDR1 and CDR2 sequences are LGHDT and YNNKEL (reference sequence). Between the trimmed V and J ends, which lost 1 base and 6 bases, there was a span of 6 bases. CDR3 length: 12 residues. As DNA, the CDR3 is TGTGCCAGCAGCCAAGGGGGGAATGGCTACACCTTC. Translating it yields CASSQGGNGYTF.

The chain carries TRBV5-5 and TRBJ2-7, with D unclear. Germline CDR1 SGHKS, CDR2 YYEKEE (reference sequence). Trimming left V 0 bases short and J 2 bases short, with 12 bases between. The CDR3 loop spans 15 amino acids. CDR3 residues: CASSLAPTSTYEQYF. The CDR3 DNA reads as TGTGCCAGCAGCTTGGCCCCGACATCTACCTACGAGCAGTACTTC.